These 13 T cell receptor beta chains share one sample of origin, sequenced in a study of T cells in Graves' hyperthyroidism and ophthalmopathy. Using RNA transcripts as the source, TCR beta CDR3 regions were amplified. The HTBI set primed first-round TCR CDR3 RT-PCR. Each CDR3 protein is one row after TCRdb ran MiXCR on the multiplex PCR reads. The sample gives a few hundred thousand distinct CDR3 sequences, 15% to 19% of which show up once; 7.3% is in the top ten. Sample: blood. The receptor source for this set is a woman under 40 with Graves' hyperthyroidism.

Only a few counts were recorded for this clonotype. V and J are TRBV20-1 and TRBJ2-5; 9 nucleotides line up with TRBD2. This CDR3 spans 14 amino acids. Germline CDR1 and CDR2: DFQATT and SNEGSKA (reference sequence). V dropped 0 bases and J dropped 4; count of bases not matched to a gene: 3. CDR3 residues: CSARETSGTETQYF. The CDR3, as DNA: TGCAGTGCTAGAGAGACTAGCGGTACAGAGACCCAGTACTTC.

Ten or more counts support this clonotype. This chain connects TRBV5-1 to TRBJ2-2; the D gene is possibly TRBD1 (5 bases). Germline CDR1 SGHRS, CDR2 YFSETQ. Deletions cut 6 bases from V and 4 bases from J, with 16 bases between. The CDR3 contains 15 residues. This chain's CDR3 is CASTKGIPSTGELFF. For the CDR3, the DNA is TGCGCCAGCACCAAGGGGATTCCTTCCACCGGGGAGCTGTTTTTT.

This clonotype was observed many times. The rearrangement links TRBV29-1 to TRBJ2-1, with D tentatively TRBD1 or TRBD2 (5 bases each). The CDR3 consists of 12 residues. Trimming stripped 4 bases from V and 7 bases from J, with 11 bases between. Germline CDR1 reads SQVTM; CDR2 reads ANQGSEA. DNA of the CDR3: TGCAGCGTTGGGCTCGGGGCGAATGAGCAGTTCTTC. The encoded protein is CSVGLGANEQFF.

This clonotype was recorded many times. The chain uses TRBV3-1 and TRBJ2-3, with 8 bases matching TRBD2. The CDR3 extends over 17 amino acids. V lost 3 bases to trimming and J lost 0 bases; unmatched junction nucleotides: 8. Germline loops: CDR1 LGHDT, CDR2 YNNKEL (reference sequence). The CDR3 reads CASSQKLADSSTDTQYF. In DNA, the CDR3 is TGTGCCAGCAGCCAGAAACTAGCGGACTCTAGCACAGATACGCAGTATTTT.

The sample holds a few counts of this clonotype. The chain joins TRBV24-1 to TRBJ2-2; 10 nucleotides match TRBD1. The CDR3 has 16 residues. With 4 bases clipped from V and 7 bases from J, the junction kept 8 bases outside the gene matches. Germline assignment: CDR1 KGHDR and CDR2 SFDVKD. CDR3 sequence reads: CATSEAGQGLGGELFF. The CDR3, as DNA: TGTGCCACCAGTGAGGCGGGACAGGGGTTGGGCGGGGAGCTGTTTTTT.

This clonotype occurred many times. The chain links TRBV5-1 to TRBJ1-6, with TRBD1 matching 9 bases. This CDR3 is built from 14 residues. V gave up 3 bases and J gave up 8 bases; unmatched junction bases: 3. Germline V lookup: CDR1 SGHRS, CDR2 YFSETQ. Here the CDR3 reads CASSSGTGYSPLHF. The CDR3 region has the DNA TGCGCCAGCAGCTCCGGGACAGGGTATTCACCCCTCCACTTT.

This clonotype appeared a few times. For the CDR3, the DNA is TGTGCCAGCAGCCAATCAGGGACTAGAGATCGAGGACAAGAGACCCAGTACTTC. Protein: CASSQSGTRDRGQETQYF. The V call is TRBV3-2, the J call TRBJ2-5; the listed D gene, TRBD2, was not tested against the DNA. TRBV3-2 is a pseudogene segment. The CDR3 runs 18 residues.

The V call is TRBV6-1, the J call TRBJ2-1; D ambiguous. V was shortened by 6 bases and J by 5 bases, with 17 bases between the two germline ends. The CDR3 length is 15 residues. Germline CDR1 MNHNS, CDR2 SASEGT. The CDR3 region is CASRERNLRHNEQFF. CDR3 bases: TGTGCCAGCAGAGAGCGTAACCTTCGTCACAATGAGCAGTTCTTC.

There are many counts of this clonotype. The V call is TRBV28, the J call TRBJ1-1; maybe TRBD1 (5 bases). Trimming took off 2 bases at V and 0 bases at J, with 10 bases between the two ends. In germline, CDR1 is MDHEN, CDR2 SYDVKM. The CDR3 has 15 residues. CDR3 region: CASSLPDSMNTEAFF. The CDR3 bases are TGTGCCAGCAGTTTACCCGACAGCATGAACACTGAAGCTTTCTTT.

This clonotype occurred many times. J is TRBJ2-1 and V is TRBV28, with D perhaps matching TRBD1 or TRBD2 (5 bases each). The CDR3 extends over 14 amino acids. Germline V lookup: CDR1 MDHEN, CDR2 SYDVKM. V was shortened by 2 bases and J by 10 bases, with 15 bases between the two germline ends. This chain's CDR3 is CASSLPQGGREQFF. CDR3 sequence (DNA): TGTGCCAGCAGTTTACCCCAGGGCGGGCGGGAGCAGTTCTTC.

This clonotype has at least ten counts. The chain combines TRBV11-2 with TRBJ1-1; 7 bases match TRBD1. J gave up 5 bases and V 2 bases, and 5 bases lay outside the gene matches. The CDR3 has 14 amino acids. Germline V gives CDR1 SGHAT, CDR2 FQNNGV. The CDR3, as DNA: TGTGCCAGCAGCTTACAAGACAGGGTTACTGAAGCTTTCTTT. Amino acids: CASSLQDRVTEAFF.

The gene calls are TRBV10-3 and TRBJ2-5, with TRBD1 matching 9 bases. Germline V gene lookup returns CDR1 ENHRY and CDR2 SYGVKD. The CDR3 is made up of 15 amino acids. V dropped 8 bases and J dropped 5; count of bases not matched to a gene: 12. The CDR3 region is CAIGIQQGAGETQYF. The CDR3 DNA reads TGTGCCATCGGGATACAACAGGGGGCAGGGGAGACCCAGTACTTC.

The V and J genes are TRBV6-2 or TRBV6-3 and TRBJ1-2; tentatively, D is TRBD1 (6 bases). This CDR3 comprises 15 residues. The V gene lost 5 bases and the J gene lost 0 bases, with 13 bases spanning the gap. Germline CDR1 reads MNHEY; CDR2 reads SVGEGT. The DNA for the CDR3 is TGTGCCAGCAGTCCGGGGACAAACTCTAACTATGGCTACACCTTC. Its translation: CASSPGTNSNYGYTF.